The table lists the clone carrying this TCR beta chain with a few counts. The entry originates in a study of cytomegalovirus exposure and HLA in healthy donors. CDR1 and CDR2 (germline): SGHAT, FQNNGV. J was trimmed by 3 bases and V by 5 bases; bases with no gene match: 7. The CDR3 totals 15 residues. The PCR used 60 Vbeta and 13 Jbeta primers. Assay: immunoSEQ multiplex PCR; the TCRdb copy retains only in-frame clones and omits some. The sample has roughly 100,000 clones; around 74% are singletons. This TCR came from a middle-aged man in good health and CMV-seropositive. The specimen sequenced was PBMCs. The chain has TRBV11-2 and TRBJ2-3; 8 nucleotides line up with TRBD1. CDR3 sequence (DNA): TGTGCCAGCAGCAAGACAGGGGATCAGACAGATACGCAGTATTTT. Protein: CASSKTGDQTDTQYF.